A single sample is the source of the 32 T cell receptor beta chains below, sequenced in a study of T cells in Graves' hyperthyroidism and ophthalmopathy. Amplification targeted TCR beta CDR3 regions from RNA transcripts. The HTBI primer set served for first-round RT-PCR of the TCR CDR3. One entry per CDR3 protein results from TCRdb running MiXCR on the multiplex PCR reads. The top ten clones hold 2.5% to 4% of a sample with about 600,000 distinct CDR3 sequences, approximately 16% of them seen once. Sequencing was carried out using blood. The receptors here all came from a woman aged 40 to 50 with Graves' ophthalmopathy.

The chain combines TRBV2 with TRBJ1-2; D remains unclear. CDR1 and CDR2 from the germline V gene are SNHLY and FYNNEI. This CDR3 region has 12 residues. Trimming shortened V by 7 bases and J by 1 base, and 7 bases separated the two germline ends. The CDR3 sequence is CASTRDNYGYTF. Written as DNA, the CDR3 is TGTGCCAGCACCAGAGATAACTATGGCTACACCTTC.

The CDR3 DNA reads as TGTGCCAGCAGCTTAATGGATCAGCCCCAGCATTTT. Protein: CASSLMDQPQHF. This chain links TRBV7-9 with TRBJ1-5; D remains unclear. V was pared by 2 bases and J by 5 bases, with 4 bases between. Per germline, CDR1 SEHNR and CDR2 FQNEAQ (reference sequence). This CDR3 comprises 12 residues.

This clonotype has a count of ten or more. The chain couples TRBV5-1 to TRBJ1-6; 8 nucleotides line up with TRBD1. In germline, CDR1 is SGHRS, CDR2 YFSETQ. The CDR3 is made up of 15 amino acids. Losses at the gene ends were 3 bases for V and 8 bases for J; bases not matched to a gene: 7. The CDR3 is CASSSWTGNDSPLHF. DNA for the CDR3: TGCGCCAGCAGCTCTTGGACAGGGAACGATTCACCCCTCCACTTT.

This clonotype has more than one count but fewer than ten. The chain employs TRBV20-1 and TRBJ2-1, with D unclear. Germline CDR1 reads DFQATT; CDR2 reads SNEGSKA (reference sequence). V was clipped by 2 bases and J by 0 bases, with 11 bases between them. The CDR3 loop spans 15 amino acids. In DNA form, the CDR3 reads TGCAGTGCTAGACCATTGGTTAGCTCCTACAATGAGCAGTTCTTC. Amino acid sequence: CSARPLVSSYNEQFF.

This clonotype has a count of ten or more. The J gene is TRBJ2-7, the V gene TRBV20-1, with D possibly being TRBD1 (6 bases). The CDR3 has 16 residues. V shed 3 bases and J shed 2 bases, with 20 bases lying between them. Germline CDR1 is DFQATT and CDR2 is SNEGSKA (reference sequence). For the CDR3, the DNA is TGCAGTGCTAGTAATCTGGGGGCAGGAGAAACCTACGAGCAGTACTTC. It translates to CSASNLGAGETYEQYF.

This rearrangement joins TRBV4-1 to TRBJ1-2; the D gene is possibly TRBD1 (5 bases). Trimming took off 0 bases at V and 6 bases at J, with 26 bases between the two ends. The CDR3 is 19 amino acids. Germline V lookup: CDR1 MGHRA, CDR2 YSYEKL. CDR3 in amino acids: CASSQEAVRTGDPSDGYTF. In DNA, the CDR3 is TGCGCCAGCAGCCAAGAAGCGGTGCGAACAGGCGACCCTTCGGATGGCTACACCTTC.

This clonotype was recorded many times. The chain recombines TRBV3-1 with TRBJ2-1; TRBD2 matches 7 bases. V shed 0 bases, J shed 4 bases, and the junction held 9 bases outside the gene matches. Germline loops: CDR1 LGHDT, CDR2 YNNKEL (reference sequence). This CDR3 has 17 amino acids. In DNA, the CDR3 is TGTGCCAGCAGCCAAGATCCGGGAGGAACATTATACAATGAGCAGTTCTTC. It encodes CASSQDPGGTLYNEQFF.

The table lists this clonotype with a few counts. The chain combines TRBV9 with TRBJ1-1; D possibly corresponds to TRBD1 (6 bases). This CDR3 contains 14 residues. The germline V gene has CDR1 SGDLS and CDR2 YYNGEE. Trimming took off 0 bases at V and 2 bases at J, with 8 bases between the two ends. In nucleotides, the CDR3 is TGTGCCAGCAGCGTAGTTGGGGGCAACACTGAAGCTTTCTTT. Protein product: CASSVVGGNTEAFF. Variable domain in full (rest from reference TRBV9 and TRBJ1-1): DSGVTQTPKHLITATGQRVTLRCSPRSGDLSVYWYQQSLDQGLQFLIQYYNGEERAKGNILERFSAQQFPDLHSELNLSSLELGDSALYFCASSVVGGNTEAFFGQGTRLTVV.

This clonotype was counted only a few times. The chain uses TRBV3-1 and TRBJ2-4; possible D gene TRBD1, 6 bases. Germline V gene sequence: CDR1 LGHDT, CDR2 YNNKEL (reference sequence). V was cut by 4 bases and J by 0 bases, with 10 bases left in between. CDR3 length: 15 amino acids. The chain's CDR3 is CASSPQGIAKNIQYF. In DNA form, the CDR3 reads TGTGCCAGCAGCCCACAGGGCATAGCCAAAAACATTCAGTACTTC.

In its sample, this clonotype was seen many times. This chain links TRBV5-1 with TRBJ1-1; a weak D match, TRBD1 (6 bases). The V gene's germline CDR1 is SGHRS and CDR2 YFSETQ. CDR3 length equals 15 residues. Trimming shortened V by 4 bases and J by 1 base, and 14 bases separated the two germline ends. The CDR3 nucleotides are TGCGCCAGCAGCCCGGTGGCAGGGGCGAACACTGAAGCTTTCTTT. This encodes CASSPVAGANTEAFF.

This clonotype has more than one count but fewer than ten. For the CDR3, the DNA is TGTGCCAGCAGCTTAGAGGCCTTGGGAAACACCATATATTTT. Its translation: CASSLEALGNTIYF. V gene TRBV11-2 combines with J gene TRBJ1-3; D gene uncertain. Germline V gives CDR1 SGHAT, CDR2 FQNNGV. The V end was cut by 0 bases, the J end by 4 bases, with 7 bases between. The CDR3 is 14 residues long.

This clonotype was picked up many times. This chain joins TRBV20-1 and TRBJ2-1, with D uncertain. Germline V gene data show CDR1 as DFQATT and CDR2 as SNEGSKA (reference sequence). V lost 0 bases and J lost 8, with 20 bases in between. The CDR3 has 16 residues. The CDR3: CSARDQVGQPNDEQFF. CDR3 in DNA: TGCAGTGCTAGAGATCAAGTTGGGCAGCCAAACGATGAGCAGTTCTTC.

This clonotype was seen at least ten times. This rearrangement joins TRBV20-1 to TRBJ2-1; 11 nucleotides align to TRBD2. This CDR3 comprises 17 residues. The V gene end was trimmed by 5 bases and the J gene end by 4 bases; junction bases not matched to a gene: 13. Per the germline V gene, CDR1 is DFQATT and CDR2 is SNEGSKA (reference sequence). The CDR3 loop is CSAGRILAGGQYNEQFF. DNA for the CDR3: TGCAGTGCTGGAAGGATCCTAGCGGGGGGCCAGTACAATGAGCAGTTCTTC.

This clonotype was seen ten or more times. The chain has TRBV5-8 and TRBJ2-1; 12 bases align to TRBD2. Germline V gives CDR1 SGHTS, CDR2 YDEGEE. With V trimmed by 4 bases and J by 8 bases, 7 bases remained unmatched. This CDR3 contains 15 residues. Written as DNA, the CDR3 is TGTGCCAGCAGCCTTCGACTAGCGGGAGCAGATGAGCAGTTCTTC. Its protein is CASSLRLAGADEQFF.

In its sample, this clonotype was seen many times. J is TRBJ1-1 and V is TRBV20-1; 9 bases are a match to TRBD1. Germline V gene sequence: CDR1 DFQATT, CDR2 SNEGSKA (reference sequence). CDR3 size: 11 residues. The CDR3 sequence: CSGQGLSEAFF. The CDR3 coding sequence is TGCAGCGGACAGGGGTTGTCTGAAGCTTTCTTT.

This clonotype was seen many times. This chain links TRBV5-1 with TRBJ2-7; TRBD1 is a possible D gene (6 bases). V lost 2 bases to trimming and J lost 5 bases, with 8 bases between them. This CDR3 region has 12 residues. In germline, CDR1 is SGHRS, CDR2 YFSETQ. The CDR3 loop is CASSLQGDEQYF. As DNA, the CDR3 is TGCGCCAGCAGCTTACAGGGAGACGAGCAGTACTTC. Supplemented by reference TRBV5-1 and TRBJ2-7, the full variable domain reads KAGVTQTPRYLIKTRGQQVTLSCSPISGHRSVSWYQQTPGQGLQFLFEYFSETQRNKGNFPGRFSGRQFSNSRSEMNVSTLELGDSALYLCASSLQGDEQYFGPGTRLTVT.

The chain is built from TRBV20-1 and TRBJ1-1; maybe TRBD1 (5 bases). The V gene lost 1 base and the J gene lost 1 base, with 10 bases spanning the gap. Germline V gene lookup returns CDR1 DFQATT and CDR2 SNEGSKA (reference sequence). CDR3 length: 14 amino acids. This CDR3 is CSARVEGKNTEAFF. CDR3 in DNA: TGCAGTGCTAGAGTCGAGGGGAAGAACACTGAAGCTTTCTTT.

Ten or more counts support this clonotype. The chain employs TRBV6-1 and TRBJ1-5, with D possibly TRBD1 on 5 matching bases. Per germline, CDR1 MNHNS and CDR2 SASEGT. The CDR3 consists of 13 residues. V dropped 7 bases and J dropped 6 bases, with 13 bases sitting between them. CDR3 nucleotides: TGTGCCAGCACCCCAGGGCCCGGTCAGCCCCAGCATTTT. Its translation: CASTPGPGQPQHF.

In its sample, this clonotype was seen many times. This chain joins TRBV11-2 and TRBJ2-3, with 14 positions matching TRBD2. J gave up 5 bases and V 3 bases, and 4 bases lay outside the gene matches. The CDR3 sequence is 16 residues long. Germline CDR1 is SGHAT and CDR2 is FQNNGV. The CDR3 region has the DNA TGTGCCAGCAGCTTGGCCGGGACTAGCGGGAGAGATACGCAGTATTTT. Protein product: CASSLAGTSGRDTQYF.

The rearrangement uses TRBV5-1 and TRBJ1-4; the match to TRBD1 covers 9 bases. J gave up 4 bases and V 3 bases, and 13 bases lay outside the gene matches. Germline values: CDR1 SGHRS, CDR2 YFSETQ. This CDR3 has 18 amino acids. The CDR3 is CASSYSGTGRRDNEKLFF. As DNA, the CDR3 is TGCGCCAGCAGCTACTCCGGGACAGGGAGGAGGGATAATGAAAAACTGTTTTTT.

This clonotype was counted at least ten times. The chain employs TRBV5-1 and TRBJ2-2, with D hard to call. CDR1 and CDR2 (germline): SGHRS, YFSETQ. The length of the CDR3 is 14 residues. Trimming removed 1 base from V and 0 bases from J, with 4 bases in between. The DNA for the CDR3 is TGCGCCAGCAGCTTGAGACCGAACACCGGGGAGCTGTTTTTT. Amino acids: CASSLRPNTGELFF.

V usage is TRBV5-1 and J usage is TRBJ2-7, with 12 bases matching TRBD2. This CDR3 spans 16 amino acids. The ends lost 0 bases at V and 5 bases at J; junction bases unmatched: 6. Germline V gene data show CDR1 as SGHRS and CDR2 as YFSETQ. The CDR3 spells CASSLGRLAGENEQYF. CDR3 sequence (DNA): TGCGCCAGCAGCTTGGGGCGACTAGCGGGAGAGAACGAGCAGTACTTC.

This clonotype was counted ten times or more. The rearrangement joins TRBV28 to TRBJ1-3; D gene ambiguous. From germline, CDR1 is MDHEN and CDR2 SYDVKM. The CDR3 contains 15 residues. Trimming took off 1 base at V and 0 bases at J, with 7 bases between the two ends. CDR3 residues: CASSLFRSSGNTIYF. CDR3 bases: TGTGCCAGCAGTTTATTCCGAAGCTCTGGAAACACCATATATTTT.

This clonotype was found many times. The chain couples TRBV6-1 to TRBJ1-5; 8 nucleotides agree with TRBD1. CDR1 and CDR2 from the germline V gene are MNHNS and SASEGT. The CDR3 spans 17 residues. Trimming cost V 4 bases and J 1 base; bases outside gene matches: 9. Here the CDR3 DNA reads TGTGCCAGCAGTGTTTACGACAGGGGAAGCAGCAATCAGCCCCAGCATTTT. It is translated as CASSVYDRGSSNQPQHF.

This clonotype came up a few times. CDR3 loop: CASSSGTGVRTEAFF. DNA of the CDR3: TGTGCCAGCAGTTCGGGGACAGGGGTTCGCACTGAAGCTTTCTTT. The V call is TRBV12-3 or TRBV12-4, the J call TRBJ1-1; TRBD1 matches 10 bases. This CDR3 is built from 15 residues. J gave up 4 bases and V 4 bases, and 6 bases lay outside the gene matches.

This clonotype was recorded many times. The chain links TRBV20-1 to TRBJ1-2, with unresolved D. The CDR3 has 15 residues. Germline V gene lookup returns CDR1 DFQATT and CDR2 SNEGSKA (reference sequence). The germline V and J ends were trimmed by 2 bases and 3 bases, with 16 bases remaining between them. CDR3 protein: CSARSHPHRDYGYTF. The CDR3 coding sequence is TGCAGTGCTAGATCACATCCTCATAGGGACTATGGCTACACCTTC.

The sample holds a few counts of this clonotype. The V call is TRBV4-1, the J call TRBJ2-1, with D perhaps TRBD2 (5 bases). With 0 bases removed from V and 0 bases from J, the gap between germline ends came to 15 bases. Germline assignment: CDR1 MGHRA and CDR2 YSYEKL. CDR3 length: 18 residues. The CDR3 spells CASSQDGEQSSSYNEQFF. The CDR3 DNA reads as TGCGCCAGCAGCCAAGATGGGGAGCAGTCGAGCTCCTACAATGAGCAGTTCTTC.

This clonotype was found a few times. The chain uses TRBV19 and TRBJ2-5; D may be TRBD2 (6 bases). The CDR3 length is 14 residues. V was trimmed by 3 bases and J by 5 bases, leaving 13 bases between them. CDR1 LNHDA and CDR2 SQIVND come from the germline V gene (reference sequence). The CDR3 region is CASSITGDLETQYF. The CDR3 DNA reads TGTGCCAGTAGTATTACGGGAGATTTGGAGACCCAGTACTTC.

This clonotype has ten or more counts. CDR3 nucleotide sequence: TGTGCCTCCGCGGGGGGCTCTCAGCCCCAGCATTTT. Amino acid sequence: CASAGGSQPQHF. The chain joins TRBV28 to TRBJ1-5, with D perhaps TRBD1 (6 bases). CDR1 and CDR2 (germline): MDHEN, SYDVKM. This CDR3 comprises 12 residues. The V and J ends lost 11 bases and 6 bases respectively, with 14 bases between them.

A few counts support this clonotype. This rearrangement joins TRBV20-1 to TRBJ2-3; 7 bases agree with TRBD2. V trimming: 6 bases; J trimming: 0 bases; junction bases outside the gene matches: 9. The CDR3 runs to 15 residues. Germline lookup yields CDR1 DFQATT and CDR2 SNEGSKA (reference sequence). CDR3 DNA: TGCAGTGCAGAAGTAGCGGGCAGAAGCACAGATACGCAGTATTTT. Amino acid sequence: CSAEVAGRSTDTQYF.

This clonotype has only a few counts. This chain connects TRBV28 to TRBJ2-3, with D hard to call. The CDR3 contains 13 residues. Deletions cut 1 base from V and 6 bases from J, with 8 bases between. The germline gives CDR1 MDHEN, CDR2 SYDVKM. The CDR3 DNA is TGTGCCAGCAGTTTATTAACGGACGATACGCAGTATTTT. It codes for CASSLLTDDTQYF.

This clonotype was recorded at least ten times. The chain recombines TRBV30 with TRBJ1-3; a weak D match, TRBD1 (6 bases). The CDR3 has 14 residues. Trimming removed 5 bases at V and 0 bases at J, with 11 bases between. The germline CDR1 and CDR2 sequences are GTSNPN and SVGIG (reference sequence). DNA of the CDR3: TGTGCCTGGCAAAGGGGGACCTCTGGAAACACCATATATTTT. It translates to CAWQRGTSGNTIYF.